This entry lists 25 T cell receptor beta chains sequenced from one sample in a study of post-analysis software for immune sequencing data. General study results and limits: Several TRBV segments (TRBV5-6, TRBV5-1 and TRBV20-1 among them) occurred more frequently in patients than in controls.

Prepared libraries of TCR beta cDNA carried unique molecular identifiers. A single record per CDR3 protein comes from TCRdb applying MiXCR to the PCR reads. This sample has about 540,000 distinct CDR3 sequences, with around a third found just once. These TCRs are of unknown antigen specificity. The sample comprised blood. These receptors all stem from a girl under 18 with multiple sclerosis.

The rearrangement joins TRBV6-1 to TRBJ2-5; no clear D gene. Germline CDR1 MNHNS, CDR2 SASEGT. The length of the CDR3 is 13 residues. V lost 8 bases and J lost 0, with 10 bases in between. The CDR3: CASLYEDQETQYF. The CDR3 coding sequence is TGTGCCAGCCTCTATGAGGACCAAGAGACCCAGTACTTC.

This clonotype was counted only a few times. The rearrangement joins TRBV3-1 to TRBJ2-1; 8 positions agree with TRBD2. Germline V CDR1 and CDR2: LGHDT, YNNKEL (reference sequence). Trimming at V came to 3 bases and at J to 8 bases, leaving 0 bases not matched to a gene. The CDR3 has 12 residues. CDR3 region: CASSHGGDEQFF. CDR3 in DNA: TGTGCCAGCAGCCACGGGGGGGATGAGCAGTTCTTC.

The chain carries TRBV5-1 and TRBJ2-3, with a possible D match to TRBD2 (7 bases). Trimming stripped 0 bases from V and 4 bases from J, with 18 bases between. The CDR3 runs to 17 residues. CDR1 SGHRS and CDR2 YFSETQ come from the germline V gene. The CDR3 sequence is CASSLGGGGHYADTQYF. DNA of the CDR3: TGCGCCAGCAGCTTGGGGGGCGGGGGACACTATGCAGATACGCAGTATTTT.

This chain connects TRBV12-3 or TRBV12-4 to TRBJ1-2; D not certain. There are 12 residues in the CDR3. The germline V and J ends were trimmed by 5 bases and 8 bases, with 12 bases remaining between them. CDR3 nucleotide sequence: TGTGCCAGCAGTCGGGATAGCGGGGGCTACACCTTC. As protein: CASSRDSGGYTF.

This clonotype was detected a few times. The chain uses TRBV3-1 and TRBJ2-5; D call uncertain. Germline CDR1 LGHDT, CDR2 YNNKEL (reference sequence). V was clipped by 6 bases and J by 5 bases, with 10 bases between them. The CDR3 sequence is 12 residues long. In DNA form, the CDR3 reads TGTGCCAGCAGTCCTCCCCGGGAGACCCAGTACTTC. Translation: CASSPPRETQYF.

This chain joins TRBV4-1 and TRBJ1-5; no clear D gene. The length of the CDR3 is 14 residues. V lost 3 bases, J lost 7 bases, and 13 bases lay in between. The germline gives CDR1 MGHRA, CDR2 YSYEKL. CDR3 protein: CASSHPPVGQPQHF. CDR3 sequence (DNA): TGCGCCAGCAGCCACCCTCCGGTGGGCCAGCCCCAGCATTTT.

CDR3 amino acids: CASSPKGPGTEAFF. The DNA for the CDR3 is TGCGCCAGCAGCCCAAAGGGGCCAGGGACTGAAGCTTTCTTT. The chain employs TRBV5-1 and TRBJ1-1; perhaps TRBD1 as D (5 bases). Trimming took 4 bases from V and 5 from J, leaving 15 bases between them. CDR1 SGHRS and CDR2 YFSETQ come from the germline V gene. This CDR3 has 14 residues. The full variable domain, with the rest looked up from reference TRBV5-1 and TRBJ1-1, is KAGVTQTPRYLIKTRGQQVTLSCSPISGHRSVSWYQQTPGQGLQFLFEYFSETQRNKGNFPGRFSGRQFSNSRSEMNVSTLELGDSALYLCASSPKGPGTEAFFGQGTRLTVV.

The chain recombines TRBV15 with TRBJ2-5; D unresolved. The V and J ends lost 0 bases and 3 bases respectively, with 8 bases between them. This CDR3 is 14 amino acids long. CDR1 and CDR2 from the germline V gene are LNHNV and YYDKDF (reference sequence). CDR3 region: CATSRDLWEETQYF. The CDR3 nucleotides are TGTGCCACCAGCAGAGATTTGTGGGAAGAGACCCAGTACTTC.

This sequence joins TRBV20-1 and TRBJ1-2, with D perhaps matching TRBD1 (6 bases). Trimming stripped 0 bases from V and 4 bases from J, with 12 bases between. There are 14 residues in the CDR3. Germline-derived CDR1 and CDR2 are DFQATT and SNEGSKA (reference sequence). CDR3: CSARDGGKVYGYTF. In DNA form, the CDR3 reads TGCAGTGCTAGAGATGGGGGCAAGGTCTATGGCTACACCTTC.

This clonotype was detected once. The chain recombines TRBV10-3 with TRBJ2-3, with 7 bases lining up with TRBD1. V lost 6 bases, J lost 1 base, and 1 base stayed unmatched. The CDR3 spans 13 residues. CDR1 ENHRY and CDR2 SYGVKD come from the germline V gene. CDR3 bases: TGTGCCATCAGAGGGGGCCGCACAGATACGCAGTATTTT. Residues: CAIRGGRTDTQYF.

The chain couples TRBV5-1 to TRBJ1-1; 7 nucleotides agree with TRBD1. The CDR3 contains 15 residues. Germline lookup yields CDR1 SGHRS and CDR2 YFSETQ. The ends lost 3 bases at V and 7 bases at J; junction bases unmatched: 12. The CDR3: CASSSRTGASNEAFF. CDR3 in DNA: TGCGCCAGCAGCTCCCGGACAGGCGCTTCCAATGAAGCTTTCTTT. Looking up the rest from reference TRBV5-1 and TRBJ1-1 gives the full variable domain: KAGVTQTPRYLIKTRGQQVTLSCSPISGHRSVSWYQQTPGQGLQFLFEYFSETQRNKGNFPGRFSGRQFSNSRSEMNVSTLELGDSALYLCASSSRTGASNEAFFGQGTRLTVV.

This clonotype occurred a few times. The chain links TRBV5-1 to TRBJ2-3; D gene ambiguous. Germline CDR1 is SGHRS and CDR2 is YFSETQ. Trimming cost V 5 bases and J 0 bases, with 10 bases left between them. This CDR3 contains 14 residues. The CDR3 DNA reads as TGCGCCAGCAGATGGGTCATTAGCACAGATACGCAGTATTTT. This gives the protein CASRWVISTDTQYF.

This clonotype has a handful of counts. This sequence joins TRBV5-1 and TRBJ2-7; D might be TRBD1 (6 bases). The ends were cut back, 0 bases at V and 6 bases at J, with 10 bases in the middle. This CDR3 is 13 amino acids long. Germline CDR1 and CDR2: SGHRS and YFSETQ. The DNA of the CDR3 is TGCGCCAGCAGCTTGGGTTCAGGGGTCGAGCAGTACTTC. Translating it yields CASSLGSGVEQYF.

CDR3 residues: CASSLTGDVTQETQYF. As DNA, the CDR3 is TGCGCCAGCAGCTTAACCGGGGATGTCACACAAGAGACCCAGTACTTC. The chain uses TRBV5-1 and TRBJ2-5, with D possibly being TRBD2 (5 bases). This CDR3 region has 16 residues. Germline V gives CDR1 SGHRS, CDR2 YFSETQ. V was clipped by 2 bases and J by 2 bases, with 16 bases between them.

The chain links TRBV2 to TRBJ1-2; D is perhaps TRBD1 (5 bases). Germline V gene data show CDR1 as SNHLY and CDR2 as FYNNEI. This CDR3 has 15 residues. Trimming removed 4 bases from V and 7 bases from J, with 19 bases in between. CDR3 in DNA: TGTGCCAGCAGTGCCGAGCCAGGAGGGGTTGGTGGCTACACCTTC. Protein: CASSAEPGGVGGYTF.

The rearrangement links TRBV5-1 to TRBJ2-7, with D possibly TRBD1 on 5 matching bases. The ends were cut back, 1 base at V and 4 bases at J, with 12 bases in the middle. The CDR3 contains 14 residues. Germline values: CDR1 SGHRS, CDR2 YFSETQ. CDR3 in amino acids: CASSLLWGEYEQYF. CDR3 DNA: TGCGCCAGCAGCTTGCTGTGGGGCGAGTACGAGCAGTACTTC.

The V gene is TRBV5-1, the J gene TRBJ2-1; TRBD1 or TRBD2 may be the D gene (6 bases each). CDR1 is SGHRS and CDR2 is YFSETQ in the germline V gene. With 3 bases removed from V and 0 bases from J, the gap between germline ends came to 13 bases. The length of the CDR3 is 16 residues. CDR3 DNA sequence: TGCGCCAGCAGCTGGGACCCGGGGGCCTCCTACAATGAGCAGTTCTTC. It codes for CASSWDPGASYNEQFF.

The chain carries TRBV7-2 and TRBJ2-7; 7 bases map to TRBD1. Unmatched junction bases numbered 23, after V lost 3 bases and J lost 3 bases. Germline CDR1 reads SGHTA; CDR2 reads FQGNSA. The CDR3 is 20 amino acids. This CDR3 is CASSFLDLAGTGVRNYEQYF. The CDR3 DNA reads TGTGCCAGCAGCTTTTTAGACCTCGCTGGCACAGGGGTGCGAAACTACGAGCAGTACTTC.

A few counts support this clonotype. The CDR3 DNA reads TGTGCCAGCAGCTTGGGTTTGTTAGGGACCCAGTACTTC. It codes for CASSLGLLGTQYF. The V and J genes are TRBV7-2 and TRBJ2-5; no clear D gene. Between the trimmed V and J ends, which lost 3 bases and 7 bases, there was a span of 12 bases. This CDR3 is built from 13 residues. The V gene's germline CDR1 is SGHTA and CDR2 FQGNSA.

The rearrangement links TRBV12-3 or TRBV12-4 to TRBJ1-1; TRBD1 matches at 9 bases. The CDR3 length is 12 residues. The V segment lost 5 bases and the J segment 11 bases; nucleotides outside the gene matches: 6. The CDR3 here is CASSHYRGRAFF. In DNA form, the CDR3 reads TGTGCCAGCAGTCATTACAGGGGGCGGGCTTTCTTT.

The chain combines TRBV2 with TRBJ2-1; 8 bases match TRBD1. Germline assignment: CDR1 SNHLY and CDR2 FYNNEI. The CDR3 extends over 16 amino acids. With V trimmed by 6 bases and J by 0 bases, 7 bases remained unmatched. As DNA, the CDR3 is TGTGCCAGCAGCGACAGGGGCCTTAGCTCCTACAATGAGCAGTTCTTC. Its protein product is CASSDRGLSSYNEQFF.

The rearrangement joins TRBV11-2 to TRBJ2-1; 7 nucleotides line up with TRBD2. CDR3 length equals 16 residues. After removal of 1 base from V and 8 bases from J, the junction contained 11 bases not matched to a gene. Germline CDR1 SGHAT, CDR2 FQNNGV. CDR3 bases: TGTGCCAGCAGCTTAGGGGCTAGCGGTTCTAGGGATGAGCAGTTCTTC. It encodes CASSLGASGSRDEQFF.

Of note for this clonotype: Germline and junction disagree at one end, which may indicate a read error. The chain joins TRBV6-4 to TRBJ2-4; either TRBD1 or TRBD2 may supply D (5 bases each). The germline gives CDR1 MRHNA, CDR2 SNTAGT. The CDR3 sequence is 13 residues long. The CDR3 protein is CASSQGEGNIRYF. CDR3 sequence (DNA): TGTGCCAGCAGCCAGGGAGAGGGAAACATTCGGTACTTC.

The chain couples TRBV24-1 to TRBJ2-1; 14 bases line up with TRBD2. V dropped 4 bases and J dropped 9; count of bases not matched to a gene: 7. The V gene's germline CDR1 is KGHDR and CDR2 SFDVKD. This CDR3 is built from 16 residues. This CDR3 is CATSDPTSGGAAEQFF. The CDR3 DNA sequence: TGTGCCACCAGTGACCCGACTAGCGGGGGGGCCGCTGAGCAGTTCTTC.

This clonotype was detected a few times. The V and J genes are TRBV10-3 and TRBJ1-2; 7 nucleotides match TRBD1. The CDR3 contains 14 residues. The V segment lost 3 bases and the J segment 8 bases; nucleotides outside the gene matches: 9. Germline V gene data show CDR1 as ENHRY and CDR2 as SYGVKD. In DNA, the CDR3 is TGTGCCATCAGTGACGACAGGGCCAGGGAGGGCTACACCTTC. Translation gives CAISDDRAREGYTF.